The 8 T cell receptor beta chains presented below share a single source sample, sequenced in a study of T cells in localized non-small cell lung cancer. Produced via immunoSEQ multiplex PCR; TCRdb's table is partial and in-frame only. The sample carries under 65,000 clones, around four fifths recorded once. The sequenced sample was peripheral blood, obtained before any cancer treatment. The receptors stem from a female donor older than 55 with stage II squamous cell lung carcinoma.

This clone was found once. The chain recombines TRBV2 with TRBJ1-2, with a possible D match to TRBD1 (6 bases). V was pared by 7 bases and J by 5 bases, with 14 bases between. Germline values: CDR1 SNHLY, CDR2 FYNNEI. There are 13 residues in the CDR3. The chain's CDR3 is CASTLDSLYGYTF. In DNA, the CDR3 is TGTGCCAGCACCCTGGACAGCCTGTATGGCTACACCTTC.

The rearrangement uses TRBV5-1 and TRBJ2-3; TRBD2 agrees at 13 bases. With V trimmed by 4 bases and J by 4 bases, 12 bases remained unmatched. From germline, CDR1 is SGHRS and CDR2 YFSETQ. This CDR3 spans 18 amino acids. CDR3 bases: TGCGCCAGCAGCCCCCACGTAACGGGACTAGCGGGGCCAGATACGCAGTATTTT. It codes for CASSPHVTGLAGPDTQYF.

The chain recombines TRBV27 with TRBJ2-2, with D perhaps matching TRBD1 (6 bases). CDR3 length equals 12 residues. V lost 6 bases and J lost 5, with 7 bases in between. Germline-derived CDR1 and CDR2 are MNHEY and SMNVEV (reference sequence). For the CDR3, the DNA is TGTGCCAGCAGCACAGGGACCGGGGAGCTGTTTTTT. Encoded protein: CASSTGTGELFF.

This clone was counted a single time. The chain uses TRBV6-5 and TRBJ2-6; D call uncertain. Trimming shortened V by 4 bases and J by 2 bases, and 12 bases separated the two germline ends. This CDR3 is built from 16 residues. Germline V gene sequence: CDR1 MNHEY, CDR2 SVGAGI. The CDR3 region has the DNA TGTGCCAGCAGTTTCGACGAGGTGCCTGGGGCCAACGTCCTGACTTTC. This codes for CASSFDEVPGANVLTF.

The chain recombines TRBV9 with TRBJ2-3, with D maybe TRBD1 (6 bases). Germline V lookup: CDR1 SGDLS, CDR2 YYNGEE. CDR3 length: 18 amino acids. V shed 0 bases and J shed 2 bases, with 19 bases lying between them. Here the CDR3 DNA reads TGTGCCAGCAGCGTAGATCCAGGGGCCCCAGGTTTCACAGATACGCAGTATTTT. This encodes CASSVDPGAPGFTDTQYF.

The genes are TRBV19 and TRBJ2-5; 12 bases agree with TRBD1. CDR1 and CDR2 from the germline V gene are LNHDA and SQIVND (reference sequence). The CDR3 has 15 residues. V was clipped by 3 bases and J by 4 bases; unmatched bases: 3. In DNA form, the CDR3 reads TGTGCCAGTAGTATGGGGACAGGGGGCCGAGAGACCCAGTACTTC. Protein product: CASSMGTGGRETQYF.

V usage is TRBV19 and J usage is TRBJ1-1; tentatively, D is TRBD1 (6 bases). Germline CDR1 LNHDA, CDR2 SQIVND (reference sequence). V was shortened by 3 bases and J by 0 bases, with 14 bases between the two germline ends. The CDR3 runs to 16 residues. The CDR3 DNA reads as TGTGCCAGTAGTATCAGCCACAGGGCCATGAACACTGAAGCTTTCTTT. It specifies CASSISHRAMNTEAFF.

The chain employs TRBV7-6 and TRBJ1-4; weak D call: TRBD1 (6 bases). Germline CDR1 and CDR2: SGHVS and FNYEAQ. V shed 3 bases and J shed 8 bases, with 16 bases lying between them. This CDR3 has 15 amino acids. The CDR3 sequence: CASSFAAAGDEKLFF. The CDR3 DNA reads TGTGCCAGCAGCTTCGCGGCGGCAGGGGACGAAAAACTGTTTTTT.